The entry that follows covers one T cell receptor beta chain sequence. Its target is unknown. The data were taken from a study of a mutant IDH1 vaccine in newly diagnosed glioma. Study-wide context: Week 35 was assigned to visit V12, and week 47 was assigned to visit V13.

The time point: week 35, safety follow-up. Vaccination comprised doses that each held 300 ug of mutant IDH1 20-mer peptide, plus topical imiquimod. Donors harbored newly found WHO grade 3 or 4 IDH1-mutant, ATRX-lost astrocytomas. The germline CDR1 and CDR2 sequences are MNHEY and SVGAGI. V was clipped by 4 bases and J by 4 bases, with 10 bases between them. The CDR3 is 13 amino acids. Using immunoSEQ multiplex PCR, the repertoire was profiled, and TCRdb retains in-frame clones only, with some absent. The repertoire has some 48,000 clones, 76% of them found once; the top ten carry less than 15%. Sequenced material: PBMCs, taken from a glioma patient whose treatment included an IDH1 peptide vaccine. The TCR comes from a middle-aged man with glioma. The chain couples TRBV6-5 to TRBJ1-2; D is uncertain. The CDR3 is CASSSLHGYGYTF. The CDR3 DNA sequence: TGTGCCAGCAGTTCCCTTCACGGCTATGGCTACACCTTC.